This TCR beta chain was identified during a study of T cells after yellow fever vaccination. Overall study results and limits: Faster peaking, at day 5 versus 15, marked a secondary response that was weaker. Post-booster repertoires again held most primary-vaccination clones (about 96% CD4, roughly 88% CD8).

A single record per CDR3 protein comes from TCRdb applying MiXCR to the 5' RACE reads. The table lists 310,000 or so distinct CDR3 sequences, around 3.6% of them singletons. There are many counts of this clonotype. The antigen remains unidentified. This receptor was obtained from a man between 18 and 35 years old who received the YFV17D yellow fever vaccine. The sample in question was PBMCs, obtained on the day of the yellow fever booster vaccination.

The CDR3 here is CASSQDPVRTATYNEQFF. In nucleotides, the CDR3 is TGCGCCAGCAGCCAAGATCCGGTCAGGACAGCAACCTACAATGAGCAGTTCTTC. The genes are TRBV4-3 and TRBJ2-1; D is possibly TRBD1 (6 bases). CDR1 is LGHNA, CDR2 YSLEER, per germline. Trimming left V 0 bases short and J 2 bases short, with 17 bases between. The CDR3 consists of 18 residues.